This TCR beta chain was sequenced for a study of CD8+ T cells in alopecia areata. The treatment was: oral pan-JAK inhibitor, 5-10 mg twice daily. General observations from the study: Scalp clonality, together with expanded CD8+ clones among the top 100, fell significantly with tofacitinib. Scalp specimens additionally yield sequences from normal skin's resident alphabeta T cells.

Germline CDR1 and CDR2: SGHTA and FQGNSA. With 5 bases clipped from V and 10 bases from J, the junction kept 7 bases outside the gene matches. The CDR3 is made up of 15 amino acids. A note on this clone: As yet, its antigen is unknown.

Following extraction, RNA underwent reverse transcription to cDNA, which served as the sequencing template. Clones were read by immunoSEQ multiplex PCR, and TCRdb kept only the in-frame ones, dropping some. The sample carries some 58,000 clones, 46% recorded once. Sequences were derived from CD8+ T cells sorted from blood, sampled around week 37, from a patient treated with tofacitinib. This sequence joins TRBV7-2 and TRBJ2-1, with 14 bases fitting TRBD2. This clonotype was obtained from a human donor with alopecia areata. CDR3 DNA sequence: TGTGCCAGCAGCCCCGGGACTAGCGGGAGAACGGAGCAGTTCTTC. Protein: CASSPGTSGRTEQFF.